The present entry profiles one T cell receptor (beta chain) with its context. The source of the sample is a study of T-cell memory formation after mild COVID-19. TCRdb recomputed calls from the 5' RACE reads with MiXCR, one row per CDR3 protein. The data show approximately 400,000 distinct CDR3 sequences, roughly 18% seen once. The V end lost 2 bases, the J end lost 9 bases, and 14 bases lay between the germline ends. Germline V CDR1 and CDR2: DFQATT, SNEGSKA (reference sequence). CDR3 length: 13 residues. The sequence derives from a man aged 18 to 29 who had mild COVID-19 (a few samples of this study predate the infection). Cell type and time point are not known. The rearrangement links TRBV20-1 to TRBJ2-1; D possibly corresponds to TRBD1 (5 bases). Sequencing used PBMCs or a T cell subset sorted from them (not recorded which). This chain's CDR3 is CSARLDIPGEQFF. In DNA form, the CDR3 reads TGCAGTGCTAGATTGGACATCCCAGGTGAGCAGTTCTTC.